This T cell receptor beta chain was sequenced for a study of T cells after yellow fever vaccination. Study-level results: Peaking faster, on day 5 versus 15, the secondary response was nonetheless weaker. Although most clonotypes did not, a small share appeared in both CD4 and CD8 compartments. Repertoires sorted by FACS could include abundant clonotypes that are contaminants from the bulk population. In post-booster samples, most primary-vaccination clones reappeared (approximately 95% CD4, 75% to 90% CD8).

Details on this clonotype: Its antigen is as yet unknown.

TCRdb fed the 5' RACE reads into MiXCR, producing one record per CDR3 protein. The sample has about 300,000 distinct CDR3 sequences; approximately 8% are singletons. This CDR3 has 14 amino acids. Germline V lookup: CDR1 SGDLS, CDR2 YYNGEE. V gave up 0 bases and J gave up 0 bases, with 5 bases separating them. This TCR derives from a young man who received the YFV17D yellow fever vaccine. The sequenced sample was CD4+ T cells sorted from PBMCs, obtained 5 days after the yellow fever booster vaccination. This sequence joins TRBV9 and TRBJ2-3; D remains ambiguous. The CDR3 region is CASSVDPSTDTQYF. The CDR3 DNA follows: TGTGCCAGCAGCGTAGACCCTAGCACAGATACGCAGTATTTT.